This TCR beta chain came from a study of T cell repertoires in cytomegalovirus infection. Study-wide context: Indicated by public TCR beta signatures were CMV infection and matching HLA type. General study points: Summed public TCR beta family frequency identified CMV carriers bearing the relevant HLA. In two of eight donors, the top clonotype was HLA-C-restricted CMV-specific.

TCRdb reanalysed the reads using MiXCR and keeps one entry per CDR3 protein. The repertoire holds around 310,000 distinct CDR3 sequences, about 17% seen once, with about 12% in the top ten. CDR1 is MDHEN, CDR2 SYDVKM, per germline. V lost 2 bases, J lost 5 bases, and 12 bases lay in between. The length of the CDR3 is 14 residues. For this clonotype: Its antigen remains unidentified.

The TCR sequence derives from a human donor in good health (CMV status not recorded). Some clones in this sample may be carry-over from other donors' samples. The chain recombines TRBV28 with TRBJ1-2, with a possible D match to TRBD1 (6 bases). Material: PBMCs. The CDR3 sequence is CASSLALQGYGYTF. Here the CDR3 DNA reads TGTGCCAGCAGTTTAGCTTTGCAGGGGTATGGCTACACCTTC.